This T cell receptor beta chain came from a study of T cells in localized non-small cell lung cancer. Study-level findings and limits: As only one tumor region underwent sequencing, heterogeneity remains possible. Uninvolved adjacent lung had the highest recorded T cell clonality, with tumor below it. The study detected a median 57 of the top 100 tumor clones in adjacent lung. Longer overall survival was linked to higher blood T cell density.

Concerning this clone itself: Its antigen is as yet unknown.

Clones were read by immunoSEQ multiplex PCR, and TCRdb kept only the in-frame ones, dropping some. The sample consists of tens of thousands of clones, just under 85% of them appearing once. The material sequenced was peripheral blood, taken before any cancer treatment. This TCR was recovered from an older female donor with stage I lung adenocarcinoma.

This CDR3 is CATSSSQGQAPQGAQYF. CDR3 nucleotide sequence: TGTGCCACCAGCTCCAGCCAGGGACAGGCACCTCAGGGGGCCCAGTACTTC. The chain links TRBV15 to TRBJ2-5, with TRBD1 identical over 8 bases. The germline V gene has CDR1 LNHNV and CDR2 YYDKDF (reference sequence). After removal of 5 bases from V and 9 bases from J, the junction contained 20 bases not matched to a gene. The CDR3 runs to 17 residues.